The T cell receptor beta chain described here comes from a study of T-cell reconstitution after alpha-beta-depleted transplantation in children. Study outcomes and limitations: The main origin of T-cell counts and diversity one year after transplant was newly produced T cells.

Unique molecular identifiers tagged the TCRbeta library. Using its own MiXCR run on the PCR reads, TCRdb lists one record per CDR3 protein. The repertoire holds hundreds of thousands of distinct CDR3 sequences, around 15% seen once, with around 28% in the top ten. This clonotype was counted a few times. Its antigen is still unknown. V trimming: 5 bases; J trimming: 1 base; junction bases outside the gene matches: 6. Germline CDR1 SGHRS, CDR2 YFSETQ. The CDR3 is 16 amino acids. The specimen comprised PBMCs, mostly from graft donor cells, sampled 360 days after TCRalphabeta/CD19-depleted stem cell transplant. The origin of this receptor is a boy in the first two years of life who had a stem cell transplant for Wiskott-Aldrich syndrome, so the T cells may come from the graft donor. V is TRBV5-1 and J is TRBJ2-1; 10 nucleotides agree with TRBD2. CDR3 nucleotides: TGCGCCAGCAGTCTCCTAGCGGGAGAGTCCTACAATGAGCAGTTCTTC. Amino acid sequence: CASSLLAGESYNEQFF.